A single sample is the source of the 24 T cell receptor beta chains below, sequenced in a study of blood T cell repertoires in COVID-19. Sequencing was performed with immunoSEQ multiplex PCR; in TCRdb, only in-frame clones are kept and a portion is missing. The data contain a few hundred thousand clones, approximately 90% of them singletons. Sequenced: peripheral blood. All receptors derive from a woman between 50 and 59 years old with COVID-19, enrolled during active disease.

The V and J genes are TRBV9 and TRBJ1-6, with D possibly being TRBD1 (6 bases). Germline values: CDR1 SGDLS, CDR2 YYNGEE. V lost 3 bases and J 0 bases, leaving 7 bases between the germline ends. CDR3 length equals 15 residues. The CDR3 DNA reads TGTGCCAGCAGCGAACAGGGCTCCTATAATTCACCCCTCCACTTT. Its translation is CASSEQGSYNSPLHF.

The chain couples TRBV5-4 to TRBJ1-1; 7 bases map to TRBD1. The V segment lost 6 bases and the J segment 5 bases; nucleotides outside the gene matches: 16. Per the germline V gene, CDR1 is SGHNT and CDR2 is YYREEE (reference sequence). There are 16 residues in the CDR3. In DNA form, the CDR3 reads TGTGCCAGCACTGATGGGTTCCACAGGGGCGGGACTGAAGCTTTCTTT. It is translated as CASTDGFHRGGTEAFF.

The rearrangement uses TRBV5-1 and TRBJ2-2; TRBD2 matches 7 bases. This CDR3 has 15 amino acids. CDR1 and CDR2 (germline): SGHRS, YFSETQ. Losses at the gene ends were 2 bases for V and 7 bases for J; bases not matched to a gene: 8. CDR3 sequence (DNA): TGCGCCAGCAGCTTCGGGGGAGGGGAAATCGGGGAGCTGTTTTTT. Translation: CASSFGGGEIGELFF.

The CDR3 spells CASSDSGRATGELFF. The CDR3 bases are TGTGCCAGCAGTGATAGCGGGAGGGCCACCGGGGAGCTGTTTTTT. This sequence joins TRBV6-2 or TRBV6-3 and TRBJ2-2, with 11 bases that match TRBD2. The J segment lost 4 bases and the V segment lost 5 bases, leaving 3 bases of the junction unmatched. The germline V gene encodes CDR1 MNHEY and CDR2 SVGEGT. This CDR3 has 15 amino acids.

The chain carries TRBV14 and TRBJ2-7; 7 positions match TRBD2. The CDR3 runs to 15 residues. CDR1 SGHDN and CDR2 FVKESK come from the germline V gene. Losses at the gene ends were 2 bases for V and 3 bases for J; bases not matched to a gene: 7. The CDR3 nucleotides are TGTGCCAGCAGCCAAACCGGGAGGCTGAACTACGAGCAGTACTTC. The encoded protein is CASSQTGRLNYEQYF.

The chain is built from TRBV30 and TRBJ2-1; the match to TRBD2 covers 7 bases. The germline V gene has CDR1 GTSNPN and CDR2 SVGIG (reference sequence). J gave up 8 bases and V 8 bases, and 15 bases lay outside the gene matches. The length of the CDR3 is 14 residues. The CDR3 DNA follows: TGTGCCGTAGTGGTCGGAGGAGCGGGGTATGAGCAGTTCTTC. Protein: CAVVVGGAGYEQFF. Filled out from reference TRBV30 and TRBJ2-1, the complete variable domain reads SQTIHQWPATLVQPVGSPLSLECTVEGTSNPNLYWYRQAAGRGLQLLFYSVGIGQISSEVPQNLSASRPQDRQFILSSKKLLLSDSGFYLCAVVVGGAGYEQFFGPGTRLTVL.

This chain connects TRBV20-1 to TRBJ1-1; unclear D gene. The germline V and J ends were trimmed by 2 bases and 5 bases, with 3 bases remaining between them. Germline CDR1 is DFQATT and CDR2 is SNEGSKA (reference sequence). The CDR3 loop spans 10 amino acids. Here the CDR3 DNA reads TGCAGTGCTAGATTAACTGAAGCTTTCTTT. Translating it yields CSARLTEAFF.

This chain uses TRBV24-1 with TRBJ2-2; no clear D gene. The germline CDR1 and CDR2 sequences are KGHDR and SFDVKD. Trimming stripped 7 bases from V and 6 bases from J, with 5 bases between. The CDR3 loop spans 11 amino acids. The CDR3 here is CATSGAGELFF. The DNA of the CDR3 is TGTGCCACCAGCGGTGCCGGGGAGCTGTTTTTT.

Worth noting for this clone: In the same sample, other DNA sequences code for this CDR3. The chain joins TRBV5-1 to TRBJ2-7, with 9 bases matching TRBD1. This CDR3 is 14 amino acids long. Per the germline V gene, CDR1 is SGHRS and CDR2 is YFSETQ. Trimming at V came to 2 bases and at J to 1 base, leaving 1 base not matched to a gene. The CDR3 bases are TGCGCCAGCAGCTTCGGGACAGGGTCCTACGAGCAGTACTTC. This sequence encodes CASSFGTGSYEQYF.

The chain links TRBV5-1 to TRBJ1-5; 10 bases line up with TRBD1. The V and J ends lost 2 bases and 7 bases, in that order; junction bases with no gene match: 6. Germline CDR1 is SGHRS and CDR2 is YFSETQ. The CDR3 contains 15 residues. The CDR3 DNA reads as TGCGCCAGCAGCTTTGGGACAGGGGAGCGACAGCCCCAGCATTTT. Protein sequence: CASSFGTGERQPQHF.

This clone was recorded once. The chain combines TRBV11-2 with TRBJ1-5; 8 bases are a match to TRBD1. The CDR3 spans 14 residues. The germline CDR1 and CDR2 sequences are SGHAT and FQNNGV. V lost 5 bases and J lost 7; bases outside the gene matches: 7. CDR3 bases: TGTGCCAGCAGCCCGACAGGGGTGGGACAGCCCCAGCATTTT. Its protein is CASSPTGVGQPQHF. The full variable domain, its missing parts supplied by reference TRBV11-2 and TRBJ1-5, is EAGVAQSPRYKIIEKRQSVAFWCNPISGHATLYWYQQILGQGPKLLIQFQNNGVVDDSQLPKDRFSAERLKGVDSTLKIQPAKLEDSAVYLCASSPTGVGQPQHFGDGTRLSIL.

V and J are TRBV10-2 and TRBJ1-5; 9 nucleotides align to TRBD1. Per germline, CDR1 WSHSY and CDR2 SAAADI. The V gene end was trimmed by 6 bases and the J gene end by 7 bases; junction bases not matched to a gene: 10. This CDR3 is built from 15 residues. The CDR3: CASSRQGDRYQPQHF. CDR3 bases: TGCGCCAGCAGCAGACAGGGGGATCGTTACCAGCCCCAGCATTTT.

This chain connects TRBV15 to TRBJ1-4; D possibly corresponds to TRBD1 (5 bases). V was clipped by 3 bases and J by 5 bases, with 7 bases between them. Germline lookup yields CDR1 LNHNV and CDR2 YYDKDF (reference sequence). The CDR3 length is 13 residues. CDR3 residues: CATSRGLNEKLFF. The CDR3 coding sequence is TGTGCCACCAGCAGGGGGCTGAATGAAAAACTGTTTTTT.

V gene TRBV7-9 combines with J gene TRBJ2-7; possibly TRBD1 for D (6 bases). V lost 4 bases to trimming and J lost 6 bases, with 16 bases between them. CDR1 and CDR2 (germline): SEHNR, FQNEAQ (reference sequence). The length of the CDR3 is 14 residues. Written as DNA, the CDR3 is TGTGCCAGCAGCTACTCCCGGGACAACAGCGAGCAGTACTTC. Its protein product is CASSYSRDNSEQYF.

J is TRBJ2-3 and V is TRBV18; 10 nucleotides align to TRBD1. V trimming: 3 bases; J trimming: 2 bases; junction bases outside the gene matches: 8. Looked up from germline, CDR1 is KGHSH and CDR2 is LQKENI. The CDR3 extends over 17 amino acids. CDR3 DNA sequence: TGTGCCAGCTCACCCTGGGACAGGGGCTCGAACACAGATACGCAGTATTTT. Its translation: CASSPWDRGSNTDTQYF.

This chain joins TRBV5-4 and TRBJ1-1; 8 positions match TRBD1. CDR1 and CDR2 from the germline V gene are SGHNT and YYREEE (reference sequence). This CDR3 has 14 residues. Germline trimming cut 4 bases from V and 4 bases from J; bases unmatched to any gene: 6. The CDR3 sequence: CASSTAGGGTEAFF. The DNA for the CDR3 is TGTGCCAGCAGCACCGCAGGGGGCGGCACTGAAGCTTTCTTT.

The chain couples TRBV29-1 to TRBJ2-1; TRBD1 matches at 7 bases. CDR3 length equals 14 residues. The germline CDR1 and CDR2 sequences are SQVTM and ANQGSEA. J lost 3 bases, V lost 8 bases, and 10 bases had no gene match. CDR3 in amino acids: CSPWTGKVYNEQFF. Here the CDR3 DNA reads TGCAGCCCCTGGACAGGAAAAGTCTACAATGAGCAGTTCTTC.

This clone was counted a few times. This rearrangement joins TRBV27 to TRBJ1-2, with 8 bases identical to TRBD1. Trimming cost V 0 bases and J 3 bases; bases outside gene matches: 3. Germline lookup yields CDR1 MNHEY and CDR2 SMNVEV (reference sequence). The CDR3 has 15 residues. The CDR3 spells CASSLSAQGDYGYTF. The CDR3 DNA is TGTGCCAGCAGTTTATCCGCACAGGGGGACTATGGCTACACCTTC.

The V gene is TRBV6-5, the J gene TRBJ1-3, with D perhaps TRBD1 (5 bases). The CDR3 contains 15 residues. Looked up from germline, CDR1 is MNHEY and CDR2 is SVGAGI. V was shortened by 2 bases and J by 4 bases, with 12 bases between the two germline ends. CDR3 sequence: CASSYGRGRGNTIYF. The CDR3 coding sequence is TGTGCCAGCAGTTACGGGAGGGGAAGGGGAAACACCATATATTTT.

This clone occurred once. The CDR3 DNA sequence: TGTGCCAGCAGCTTAGTACTAGCGGGATCCTACGAGCAGTACTTC. Protein: CASSLVLAGSYEQYF. The chain links TRBV7-8 to TRBJ2-7, with 10 bases matching TRBD2. V gave up 1 base and J gave up 1 base; unmatched junction bases: 1. Germline CDR1 reads SGHVS; CDR2 reads FQNEAQ. The length of the CDR3 is 15 residues.

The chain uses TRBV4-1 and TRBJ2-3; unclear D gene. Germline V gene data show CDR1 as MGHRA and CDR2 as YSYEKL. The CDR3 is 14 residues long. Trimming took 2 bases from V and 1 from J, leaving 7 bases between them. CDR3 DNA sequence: TGCGCCAGCAGCCAACTAAGCGGCACAGATACGCAGTATTTT. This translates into CASSQLSGTDTQYF.

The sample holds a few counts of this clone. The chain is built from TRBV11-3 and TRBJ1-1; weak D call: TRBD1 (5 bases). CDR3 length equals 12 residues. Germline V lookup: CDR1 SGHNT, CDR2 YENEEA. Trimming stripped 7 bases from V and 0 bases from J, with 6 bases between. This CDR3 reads CASMTVNTEAFF. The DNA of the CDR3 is TGTGCCAGCATGACAGTGAACACTGAAGCTTTCTTT.

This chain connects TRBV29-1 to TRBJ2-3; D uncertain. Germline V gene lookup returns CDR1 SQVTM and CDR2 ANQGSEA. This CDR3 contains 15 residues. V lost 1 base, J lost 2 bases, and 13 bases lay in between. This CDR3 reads CSVEGGYTATDTQYF. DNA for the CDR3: TGCAGCGTTGAAGGAGGCTACACCGCCACAGATACGCAGTATTTT.

The CDR3 coding sequence is TGTGCCAGCTCACCGCCCGGGAGAAAGAACACTGAAGCTTTCTTT. Translation gives CASSPPGRKNTEAFF. The V gene is TRBV18, the J gene TRBJ1-1; D ambiguous. V was trimmed by 3 bases and J by 1 base, leaving 12 bases between them. The CDR3 length is 15 residues. The V gene's germline CDR1 is KGHSH and CDR2 LQKENI.